The 32 T cell receptor beta chains below all came from one sample that was sequenced in a study of CD4 and CD8 cells across lung adenocarcinoma regions. Each CDR3 protein gets one entry after TCRdb re-called the PCR reads with MiXCR. The sample records 20,000 to 25,000 distinct CDR3 sequences, 52% being singletons. Source material: CD4+ T cells from the center of a lung tumor. Source of these receptors: a male donor with lung adenocarcinoma. The CD4 and CD8 labels of this study may be unreliable.

This clonotype was found many times. The CDR3 region has the DNA TGTGCCAGCAGTATAGCGGGAGCGGATACGCAGTATTTT. Protein product: CASSIAGADTQYF. V is TRBV7-2 and J is TRBJ2-3, with 9 bases fitting TRBD2. V shed 6 bases, J shed 6 bases, and the junction held 4 bases outside the gene matches. Per germline, CDR1 SGHTA and CDR2 FQGNSA. The CDR3 covers 13 residues.

In this sample, this clonotype turned up many times. A much more abundant neighbour one base away suggests this may be a read error. The rearrangement uses TRBV6-1 and TRBJ2-1; 15 positions agree with TRBD2. Matching the DNA end better, TRBJ2-7 makes the J call doubtful. This CDR3 region has 16 residues. Germline V gives CDR1 MNHNS, CDR2 SASEGT. The CDR3 is CASSERGLAGGLEQYF. For the CDR3, the DNA is TGTGCCAGCAGTGAAAGAGGACTAGCGGGAGGGCTTGAGCAGTACTTC.

The CDR3 DNA reads as TGTGCCAGCTGGGACAGACAAGAGACCCAGTACTTC. It yields the protein CASWDRQETQYF. The chain employs TRBV27 and TRBJ2-1, with TRBD1 matching 7 bases. The J call may be faulty, since TRBJ2-5 better matches the DNA end. The CDR3 is 12 amino acids. CDR1 is MNHEY, CDR2 SMNVEV, per germline (reference sequence).

The chain joins TRBV10-3 to TRBJ2-2; 8 bases line up with TRBD2. V trimming: 11 bases; J trimming: 12 bases; junction bases outside the gene matches: 14. This CDR3 spans 13 amino acids. Germline lookup yields CDR1 ENHRY and CDR2 SYGVKD. The CDR3, as DNA: TGTGCCGTACTAGCGGTGAACACAGAGAAGCTGTTTTTT. Translation: CAVLAVNTEKLFF.

In the case of this clonotype: The junction shows a germline mismatch at one end, possibly a read error. This sequence joins TRBV27 and TRBJ2-6, with 7 bases matching TRBD1. CDR3 size: 17 residues. Germline V gives CDR1 MNHEY, CDR2 SMNVEV (reference sequence). CDR3 protein: CASSFSRGSPGANVQNF. The CDR3 DNA is TGTGCCAGCAGTTTCTCCAGGGGGTCCCCTGGCGCCAACGTCCAGAACTTC.

This clonotype was observed at least ten times. This chain links TRBV28 with TRBJ2-2; maybe TRBD2 (5 bases). The CDR3 is made up of 15 amino acids. The V gene lost 3 bases and the J gene lost 5 bases, with 13 bases spanning the gap. Germline loops: CDR1 MDHEN, CDR2 SYDVKM. The CDR3 here is CASSLPERRTGELFF. The CDR3 coding sequence is TGTGCCAGCAGTTTGCCGGAAAGGAGGACCGGGGAGCTGTTTTTT.

CDR3 nucleotides: TGTGGCGGGGGACTAGGGGGCCGTGACCAAGAGACGCAGTACTTC. Its translation: CGGGLGGRDQETQYF. The chain carries TRBV27 and TRBJ2-3, with D maybe TRBD2 (8 bases). Near its end, the DNA agrees better with TRBJ2-7, so the J call may be wrong. The CDR3 is 15 amino acids. Germline assignment: CDR1 MNHEY and CDR2 SMNVEV (reference sequence).

Worth noting for this clonotype: At one end, the junction sequence differs from germline, possibly due to a read error. The V and J genes are TRBV27 and TRBJ2-3, with D perhaps matching TRBD1 (5 bases). The CDR3 is made up of 12 amino acids. Germline CDR1 MNHEY, CDR2 SMNVEV (reference sequence). CDR3: CASSPGKDMQYF. The CDR3 nucleotides read TGTGCCAGCAGCCCAGGGAAAGATATGCAGTATTTT.

This chain connects TRBV6-5 to TRBJ2-2; D might be TRBD2 (5 bases). The J call may be mistaken, given a closer DNA end match to TRBJ2-3. The CDR3 sequence is 15 residues long. The germline V gene has CDR1 MNHEY and CDR2 SVGAGI. In DNA, the CDR3 is TGTGCCAGCAGACTCCAGTCCGTGAGTCCCGGGGCGCAGTATTTT. It yields the protein CASRLQSVSPGAQYF.

In regard to this clonotype: Without the conserved terminal phenylalanine or tryptophan, this CDR3 likely stems from a read error. The limits of the CDR3 on the DNA are not certain, so only TCRdb's listed CDR3 is given. The V and J genes are TRBV6-1 and TRBJ2-5; the D call in the table, TRBD1, was not verified against the DNA. The CDR3 is 13 residues long, counting both termini. Germline V CDR1 and CDR2: MNHNS, SASEGT. CDR3 loop: CASSGTEQETQYS.

CDR3 region: CAGSVGLDRETQYF. The CDR3 coding sequence is TGTGCGGGGAGCGTGGGCCTAGACCGAGAGACCCAGTACTTC. The chain joins TRBV27 to TRBJ2-5; TRBD2 might be the D (5 bases). The CDR3 is 14 amino acids. Germline CDR1 reads MNHEY; CDR2 reads SMNVEV (reference sequence).

The table lists this clonotype with a few counts. This sequence joins TRBV11-3 and TRBJ2-5, with D possibly matching TRBD2 (6 bases). V lost 1 base and J lost 4, with 13 bases in between. This CDR3 contains 15 residues. CDR1 and CDR2 from the germline V gene are SGHNT and YENEEA. The CDR3 DNA reads as TGTGCCAGCAGCTTAGGCGGGATAATCGGAGAGACCCAGTACTTC. Translating gives CASSLGGIIGETQYF.

This clonotype occurred a few times. J is TRBJ2-1 and V is TRBV6-1, with D perhaps matching TRBD1 or TRBD2 (7 bases each). The DNA end lines up better with TRBJ2-5; the J call may be wrong. Germline V lookup: CDR1 MNHNS, CDR2 SASEGT. This CDR3 comprises 16 residues. The CDR3 nucleotides read TGTGCCAGCAGTGGCCAGGGGGGGAATCTCCAAGAGACCCAGTACTTC. Protein: CASSGQGGNLQETQYF.

The CDR3 DNA reads TGTGCCAGCAGCCCCGTTATCAGCGGGGGGGGTGAGCAGTTCTTC. This gives the protein CASSPVISGGGEQFF. The V call is TRBV7-6, the J call TRBJ2-1, with TRBD2 matching 10 bases. J was trimmed by 9 bases and V by 5 bases; bases with no gene match: 10. Germline assignment: CDR1 SGHVS and CDR2 FNYEAQ. The CDR3 has 15 residues.

V usage is TRBV7-2 and J usage is TRBJ2-1; 15 bases align to TRBD2. The V and J ends lost 6 bases and 6 bases, in that order; junction bases with no gene match: 3. CDR3 length: 15 residues. Germline V gives CDR1 SGHTA, CDR2 FQGNSA. The CDR3 DNA follows: TGTGCCAGCAGACCGGGACTAGCGGGGGGCAATGAGCAGTTCTTC. Amino acids: CASRPGLAGGNEQFF. The full variable domain, its missing parts supplied by reference TRBV7-2 and TRBJ2-1, is GAGVSQSPSNKVTEKGKDVELRCDPISGHTALYWYRQSLGQGLEFLIYFQGNSAPDKSGLPSDRFSAERTGGSVSTLTIQRTQQEDSAVYLCASRPGLAGGNEQFFGPGTRLTVL.

This clonotype was observed a handful of times. V and J are TRBV27 and TRBJ2-5, with no clear D. Germline CDR1 and CDR2: MNHEY and SMNVEV (reference sequence). The CDR3 is 15 amino acids. Trimming took off 3 bases at V and 3 bases at J, with 14 bases between the two ends. The CDR3 region has the DNA TGTGCCAGCAGTTTCCCGACCTTCGTGGAAGAGACCCAGTACTTC. Translating gives CASSFPTFVEETQYF.

V is TRBV28 and J is TRBJ1-1; TRBD1 matches at 7 bases. The CDR3 sequence is 15 residues long. Per the germline V gene, CDR1 is MDHEN and CDR2 is SYDVKM. V was clipped by 5 bases and J by 3 bases; unmatched bases: 9. CDR3 coding DNA: TGTGCCAGCAGTCCCCCTAGGGGGCTATACACTGAAGCTTTCTTT. Encoded protein: CASSPPRGLYTEAFF.

This clonotype was seen at least ten times. V usage is TRBV6-1 and J usage is TRBJ1-2; 9 positions match TRBD1. Per germline, CDR1 MNHNS and CDR2 SASEGT. Trimming removed 6 bases from V and 0 bases from J; junction bases left unmatched: 2. The CDR3 is 14 residues long. CDR3 in DNA: TGTGCCAGCAGACGACAGGGGGCTAACTATGGCTACACCTTC. Protein sequence: CASRRQGANYGYTF.

There are many counts of this clonotype. The rearrangement links TRBV28 to TRBJ2-1, with D hard to call. The J call may be faulty, since TRBJ2-7 better matches the DNA end. CDR3 length: 11 amino acids. CDR1 is MDHEN, CDR2 SYDVKM, per germline. CDR3 residues: CASSLSREQYF. In nucleotides, the CDR3 is TGTGCCAGCAGTTTAAGCCGTGAGCAGTACTTC.

Remarks on this clonotype: At one boundary the junction diverges from the germline segment, which might be a read error. The chain links TRBV6-1 to TRBJ2-2; possibly TRBD1 or TRBD2 for D (6 bases each). The CDR3 is 15 residues long. Germline V gives CDR1 MNHNS, CDR2 SASEGT. The CDR3 loop is CARGLQSGSTGTLYF. As DNA, the CDR3 is TGTGCCAGGGGCCTCCAGTCCGGGAGTACAGGGACGCTGTATTTT.

The V and J genes are TRBV3-1 and TRBJ1-2; D perhaps matches TRBD1 (5 bases). V lost 5 bases and J 10 bases, leaving 14 bases between the germline ends. Germline CDR1 and CDR2: LGHDT and YNNKEL (reference sequence). This CDR3 region has 12 residues. The CDR3 is CASSFKQAPYTF. The CDR3 DNA sequence: TGTGCCAGCAGCTTCAAACAGGCGCCCTACACCTTC.

The genes are TRBV27 and TRBJ2-1; a weak D match, TRBD2 (6 bases). TRBJ2-7 matches the DNA end more closely, so the J call is doubtful. The germline V gene has CDR1 MNHEY and CDR2 SMNVEV (reference sequence). There are 14 residues in the CDR3. The CDR3 DNA reads as TGTGCCAGCAGTGTACGGGGGAAGGAGTACGAGCAGTACTTC. It specifies CASSVRGKEYEQYF.

In this sample, this clonotype turned up many times. The chain has TRBV12-3 or TRBV12-4 and TRBJ2-1; tentatively, D is TRBD2 (7 bases). The CDR3 totals 15 residues. The V and J ends lost 7 bases and 8 bases respectively, with 21 bases between them. CDR3 sequence reads: CASTFSGGASYEQFF. The CDR3 region has the DNA TGTGCCAGCACTTTTAGTGGGGGGGCCAGCTATGAGCAGTTCTTC.

In its sample, this clonotype was seen many times. The chain uses TRBV6-4 and TRBJ2-5; D is possibly TRBD1 (6 bases). Germline CDR1 is MRHNA and CDR2 is SNTAGT. The V gene lost 2 bases and the J gene lost 4 bases, with 14 bases spanning the gap. This CDR3 has 15 amino acids. The CDR3 loop reads CASSDPTDRSETQYF. CDR3 bases: TGTGCCAGCAGTGACCCGACTGACAGGTCAGAGACCCAGTACTTC.

In this sample, this clonotype turned up many times. This rearrangement joins TRBV11-2 to TRBJ1-1; perhaps TRBD1 as D (5 bases). The CDR3 is 14 residues long. Trimming pared 3 bases from V and 4 bases from J, leaving 12 bases between. Germline-derived CDR1 and CDR2 are SGHAT and FQNNGV. DNA for the CDR3: TGTGCCAGCAGCTTGACAGCTGCGGCCACTGAAGCTTTCTTT. This codes for CASSLTAAATEAFF.

This clonotype was seen once. The junction differs from germline at one of its ends, possibly a read error. V gene TRBV12-3 or TRBV12-4 combines with J gene TRBJ2-3, with TRBD2 matching 9 bases. This CDR3 has 21 amino acids. In DNA form, the CDR3 reads TGTGCCTTACGGGGCTGCGGGAGGGTCGCTACTGAAATGAATGGCACAAACACGCAGTACTTT. Amino acid sequence: CALRGCGRVATEMNGTNTQYF.

The chain joins TRBV20-1 to TRBJ2-3, with D possibly TRBD2 on 6 matching bases. Germline CDR1 reads DFQATT; CDR2 reads SNEGSKA (reference sequence). V was trimmed by 5 bases and J by 2 bases, leaving 11 bases between them. This CDR3 region has 13 residues. The CDR3 sequence: CSASASDTDTQYF. The CDR3 coding sequence is TGCAGTGCTTCGGCTAGCGACACAGATACGCAGTATTTT.

Comment on this clonotype: The junction and the germline gene differ at one end; a read error may be behind it. The rearrangement links TRBV6-1 to TRBJ2-3; a possible D gene is TRBD1 (5 bases). The CDR3 runs 14 residues. Germline V gene data show CDR1 as MNHNS and CDR2 as SASEGT. The CDR3 loop is CASSWGTTTDTQYF. CDR3 sequence (DNA): TGTGCCAGCAGCTGGGGCACGACGACAGATACCCAGTATTTT.

The CDR3 sequence: CASTDRVSTGELFF. The DNA of the CDR3 is TGTGCCAGCACCGACAGGGTGAGCACAGGGGAGCTGTTTTTT. V is TRBV27 and J is TRBJ2-2; TRBD1 aligns across 7 bases. Per the germline V gene, CDR1 is MNHEY and CDR2 is SMNVEV (reference sequence). The CDR3 length is 14 residues. Trimming removed 7 bases from V and 8 bases from J; junction bases left unmatched: 10.

V and J are TRBV6-1 and TRBJ2-5, with 11 positions matching TRBD2. The J call may be incorrect, as the DNA end agrees better with TRBJ2-7. The CDR3 has 15 residues. Germline assignment: CDR1 MNHNS and CDR2 SASEGT. Written as DNA, the CDR3 is TGTGCCAGCAGAAGACTAGCGGGGTTTTCCTACGAGCAGTACTTC. Protein: CASRRLAGFSYEQYF.

The J gene is TRBJ2-1, the V gene TRBV7-2, with unresolved D. Germline V lookup: CDR1 SGHTA, CDR2 FQGNSA. This CDR3 has 14 residues. The ends were cut back, 6 bases at V and 13 bases at J, with 22 bases in the middle. CDR3 nucleotides: TGTGCCAGCAGGGCTGCGGATATATTGGAGACCCAGTTCTTC. The encoded protein is CASRAADILETQFF.

This clonotype was seen only a few times. The rearrangement links TRBV4-1 to TRBJ2-1, with 9 bases identical to TRBD1. Germline trimming cut 5 bases from V and 1 base from J; bases unmatched to any gene: 3. The CDR3 spans 15 residues. Germline V gene data show CDR1 as MGHRA and CDR2 as YSYEKL. The CDR3 is CASSSGQGSYNEQFF. The CDR3 DNA reads TGCGCCAGCAGCTCCGGACAGGGGTCCTACAATGAGCAGTTCTTC.